The sequence of this TCR beta chain was determined in a study of blood T cell repertoires in COVID-19. On the study more broadly: Whether acute or convalescent, the COVID-19 samples came from the United States, Italy and Spain. The cDNA or gDNA used as material had been derived from T cells, B-cell-depleted T cells, or PBMCs.

In the original analysis: The assay estimated nucleated cells by amplifying reference gene primers. This table comes from immunoSEQ multiplex PCR, and its TCRdb copy is limited to in-frame clones, with some not included. Clonal size and the V and J genes are those of that table, whereas D and trimming came from the DNA. The sample holds 150,000 to 200,000 clones, roughly 88% seen once. This CDR3 spans 14 amino acids. Germline V gene data show CDR1 as SNHLY and CDR2 as FYNNEI. V was trimmed by 7 bases and J by 1 base, leaving 11 bases between them. This clonotype originated in a man aged 18 to 30 with acute or convalescent COVID-19. Sequencing was done on a sample of peripheral blood. The chain joins TRBV2 to TRBJ2-1, with D perhaps TRBD2 (6 bases). In DNA form, the CDR3 reads TGTGCCAGCACGGGACTCCTATCCTACAATGAGCAGTTCTTC. It translates to CASTGLLSYNEQFF.